Listed below are T cell receptor beta chains from one sample, sequenced in a study of blood T cell repertoires in COVID-19. The repertoire was sequenced with immunoSEQ multiplex PCR; TCRdb's copy has only in-frame clones and lacks some. The profile shows roughly 290,000 clones, 70% to 90% of them singletons. Sequencing input: PBMCs or T cells enriched from blood (not recorded which). Receptor source: a man under 40 who had recovered from COVID-19. Both conserved end residues are part of each CDR3. Clone size is stated in some rows and not others, as once, few, many or a class when expanded.

CASRKQGTSYNEQFF	NA	TRBV6-5	TRBJ2-1
CASGLSTGPLSYEQYF	once	TRBV12-5	TRBJ2-7
CASNFDNSYEQYF	NA	TRBV7-2	TRBJ2-7
CASGGVNTEAFF	NA	TRBV3-1/TRBV3-2	TRBJ1-1
CASRQEGGSSPLHF	NA	TRBV7-2	TRBJ1-6
CASSHYELAVGTDTQYF	NA	TRBV4-1	TRBJ2-3
CASSREFTYEQYF	once	TRBV5-1	TRBJ2-7
CASRAQGQTNEKLFF	NA	TRBV5-1	TRBJ1-4
CASSYSEGNQPQHF	NA	TRBV6-6	TRBJ1-5
CASSYSYSPNEKLFF	NA	TRBV6-5	TRBJ1-4
CATSPVGERGARRNEQFF	NA	TRBV19	TRBJ2-1
CASSQDIYQPQHF	once	TRBV4-3	TRBJ1-5
CASSRSGGAYEQYF	NA	TRBV3-1/TRBV3-2	TRBJ2-7
CASSLELAGGTDTQYF	NA	TRBV5-1	TRBJ2-3
CASSSANGAFF	NA	TRBV6-5	TRBJ1-1
CAISEEPTGINSPLHF	once	TRBV10-3	TRBJ1-6
CASSIRQSVGTEAFF	NA	TRBV5-1	TRBJ1-1
CAKGQGYGYTF	NA	TRBV19	TRBJ1-2
CASRFRQGWTEAFF	NA	TRBV5-1	TRBJ1-1
CASSQVAGNQETQYF	NA	TRBV4-2	TRBJ2-5
CASSIQRTGEETQYF	NA	TRBV13	TRBJ2-5
CASSFAEQGRTFF	NA	TRBV12-3/TRBV12-4	TRBJ1-1
CASSLQGIEEKLFF	NA	TRBV5-1	TRBJ1-4
CASSSPLTDTQYF	few	TRBV7-2	TRBJ2-3
CSASGGGAFIETQYF	NA	TRBV20-1	TRBJ2-5
CASSPTGGDPTDTQYF	NA	TRBV18	TRBJ2-3
CASSPPQGQETQYF	once	TRBV18	TRBJ2-5
CASSPTGGLGYTF	few	TRBV19	TRBJ1-2
CASSEVGLAGESYNEQFF	NA	TRBV2	TRBJ2-1
CASSPNAGGSSEQYF	NA	TRBV11-2	TRBJ2-7
CAWVLLGQMNTEAFF	NA	TRBV30	TRBJ1-1
CASSLALISDTQYF	NA	TRBV7-2	TRBJ2-3
CSVGVLRDSAYGYTF	NA	TRBV29-1	TRBJ1-2
CASSPDPGGGYTF	NA	TRBV14	TRBJ1-2
CASSHGTGLEQFF	NA	TRBV12-3/TRBV12-4	TRBJ2-1
CASKEDGGSGNTIYF	NA	TRBV19	TRBJ1-3
CASSERTGNQPQHF	NA	TRBV2	TRBJ1-5
CASSSGQVAPSAPLHF	NA	TRBV5-1	TRBJ1-6
CASRTGQGNQPQHF	NA	TRBV2	TRBJ1-5
CASSSLPGGLGYTDTQYF	few	TRBV9	TRBJ2-3
CAWSLGTGAFGYTF	once	TRBV30	TRBJ1-2
CASSLGTSGGAGTQYF	NA	TRBV7-2	TRBJ2-5
CASSVGDSPREQYF	once	TRBV9	TRBJ2-7
CATSVSGADTQYF	NA	TRBV24-1	TRBJ2-3
CASNLDNTDTQYF	once	TRBV5-1	TRBJ2-3
CASSNQGGDTQYF	once	TRBV5-1	TRBJ2-3
CASSQDSTENQPQHF	NA	TRBV3-1/TRBV3-2	TRBJ1-5
CSVAISGLTGELFF	few	TRBV29-1	TRBJ2-2
CASSEGPEAFF	few	TRBV5-1	TRBJ1-1
CASSYDRGLNTEAFF	NA	TRBV6-5	TRBJ1-1